This T cell receptor beta chain emerged from a study of OX40 agonist ivuxolimab in advanced cancers. Some clones are missing from TCRdb's copy, which holds only in-frame ones; the method was immunoSEQ multiplex PCR. The sample holds under 85,000 clones, 85% seen once. This CDR3 comprises 13 residues. The trim removed 7 bases at V and 10 bases at J, leaving 9 bases unmatched. Germline CDR1 MDHEN, CDR2 SYDVKM. V and J are TRBV28 and TRBJ2-3; 9 nucleotides line up with TRBD2. The starting material was CD4+ or CD8+ T cells sorted from blood, obtained in a trial of the OX40 agonist ivuxolimab. This clonotype was obtained from an adult with an advanced solid tumor such as melanoma, head and neck, liver or kidney cancer. The chain's CDR3 is CASIPAGGRAQYF. The DNA for the CDR3 is TGTGCCAGCATCCCAGCGGGGGGCCGGGCGCAGTATTTT.